This TCR beta chain was sequenced in a study of T cells in Graves' hyperthyroidism and ophthalmopathy. The CDR3 regions of TCR beta were amplified from RNA transcripts. The HTBI primer set was used in a first-round RT-PCR of the TCR CDR3. MiXCR, applied by TCRdb to the multiplex PCR reads, yields one record per CDR3 protein. The sample includes around 300,000 distinct CDR3 sequences, 20% to 25% of them seen just once. Trimming pared 6 bases from V and 8 bases from J, leaving 10 bases between. Germline V lookup: CDR1 MNHEY, CDR2 SVGEGT. This CDR3 spans 11 amino acids. This clonotype was seen only once. Sequencing was carried out using blood. The chain carries TRBV6-2 or TRBV6-3 and TRBJ1-2, with D unclear. This TCR was sampled from a man aged 25 to 40 with Graves' ophthalmopathy. The CDR3 nucleotides are TGTGCCAGCAGCCCGAATCTCGGCTACACCTTC. This translates into CASSPNLGYTF.